What follows are 14 T cell receptor beta chains derived from one specimen sequenced in a study of technical replicates of blood from several donors. Libraries were prepared by immunoSEQ multiplex PCR; TCRdb keeps only in-frame clonotypes and omits some of them. Found here are about 79,000 clones, 90% to 95% of them singletons; the top ten hold approximately 0.25%. Specimen: T cells isolated from PBMCs. The receptors come from a human donor in good health.

This clone has a handful of counts. The chain couples TRBV18 to TRBJ1-5; 7 bases align to TRBD1. Germline V gene sequence: CDR1 KGHSH, CDR2 LQKENI. The CDR3 contains 14 residues. The V and J ends lost 6 bases and 6 bases, in that order; junction bases with no gene match: 8. The CDR3 sequence: CASSREGASQPQHF. CDR3 in DNA: TGTGCCAGCTCCCGGGAGGGGGCAAGTCAGCCCCAGCATTTT.

This clone showed up just a few times. The gene calls are TRBV7-6 and TRBJ1-3; no firm D call. Germline-derived CDR1 and CDR2 are SGHVS and FNYEAQ. Trimming removed 0 bases at V and 2 bases at J, with 2 bases between. The CDR3 runs to 13 residues. For the CDR3, the DNA is TGTGCCAGCAGCTTAGCCACTGGAAACACCATATATTTT. The encoded protein is CASSLATGNTIYF. Full variable domain (rest looked up from reference TRBV7-6 and TRBJ1-3): GAGVSQSPRYKVTKRGQDVALRCDPISGHVSLYWYRQALGQGPEFLTYFNYEAQQDKSGLPNDRFSAERPEGSISTLTIQRTEQRDSAMYRCASSLATGNTIYFGEGSWLTVV.

The chain combines TRBV6-5 with TRBJ1-4; D is perhaps TRBD1 (6 bases). Germline V lookup: CDR1 MNHEY, CDR2 SVGAGI. Trimming removed 9 bases at V and 0 bases at J, with 14 bases between. The CDR3 contains 15 residues. As DNA, the CDR3 is TGTGCCAGTTGCAGGGGCCGTGCAACTAATGAAAAACTGTTTTTT. The encoded protein is CASCRGRATNEKLFF.

J is TRBJ2-2 and V is TRBV29-1, with D maybe TRBD2 (6 bases). V was cut by 3 bases and J by 4 bases, with 6 bases left in between. Germline CDR1 is SQVTM and CDR2 is ANQGSEA. This CDR3 has 12 amino acids. CDR3: CSVDGSTGELFF. The DNA for the CDR3 is TGCAGCGTTGACGGGAGCACCGGGGAGCTGTTTTTT.

CDR3 in DNA: TGTGCCAGCAGCGTAGGTCAGGGAAGAAAAACTAATGAAAAACTGTTTTTT. Translating gives CASSVGQGRKTNEKLFF. This chain links TRBV9 with TRBJ1-4; possibly TRBD1 for D (5 bases). The CDR3 spans 17 residues. CDR1 and CDR2 (germline): SGDLS, YYNGEE. The V end was cut by 0 bases, the J end by 1 base, with 13 bases between. Together with reference TRBV9 and TRBJ1-4, the CDR3 gives the full variable domain: DSGVTQTPKHLITATGQRVTLRCSPRSGDLSVYWYQQSLDQGLQFLIQYYNGEERAKGNILERFSAQQFPDLHSELNLSSLELGDSALYFCASSVGQGRKTNEKLFFGSGTQLSVL.

The rearrangement joins TRBV21-1 to TRBJ2-1; no check of the table's D call, TRBD2, against the DNA was made. TRBV21-1 is annotated as a pseudogene. The CDR3 runs 18 residues. This CDR3 reads CASSLNGNTSGWGGEQFF. The CDR3 DNA reads TGTGCCAGCAGCCTAAACGGGAATACTAGCGGCTGGGGGGGTGAGCAGTTCTTC.

The genes are TRBV19 and TRBJ1-2, with 9 positions matching TRBD1. CDR3 length equals 19 residues. Germline V CDR1 and CDR2: LNHDA, SQIVND (reference sequence). V was pared by 5 bases and J by 4 bases, with 20 bases of the junction left unmatched. The CDR3 nucleotides read TGTGCCAGTAGTGCCTTTTCGAGACCGGGACAGGGTGCCATCTATGGCTACACCTTC. Amino acid sequence: CASSAFSRPGQGAIYGYTF.

The chain employs TRBV9 and TRBJ1-4; 7 bases are a match to TRBD1. This CDR3 is built from 16 residues. Trimming at V came to 0 bases and at J to 7 bases, leaving 9 bases not matched to a gene. Per germline, CDR1 SGDLS and CDR2 YYNGEE. In DNA, the CDR3 is TGTGCCAGCAGCGTAGGGGCCACAGGGGTGAGTGAAAAACTGTTTTTT. The encoded protein is CASSVGATGVSEKLFF.

As regards this clone: Germline is not matched at one junction end, which may reflect a read error. J is TRBJ2-1 and V is TRBV19; TRBD1 matches 8 bases. Germline CDR1 and CDR2: LNHDA and SQIVND (reference sequence). The CDR3 has 12 residues. In DNA form, the CDR3 reads TGTGCTAGTAAAGGGGACAGGTTTAAGCAGTTCTTC. This sequence encodes CASKGDRFKQFF. Together with reference TRBV19 and TRBJ2-1, the CDR3 gives the full variable domain: DGGITQSPKYLFRKEGQNVTLSCEQNLNHDAMYWYRQDPGQGLRLIYYSQIVNDFQKGDIAEGYSVSREKKESFPLTVTSAQKNPTAFYLCASKGDRFKQFFGPGTRLTVL.

The chain joins TRBV5-1 to TRBJ2-7, with D possibly matching TRBD1 (5 bases). Trimming left V 0 bases short and J 5 bases short, with 18 bases between. This CDR3 is 16 amino acids long. Per germline, CDR1 SGHRS and CDR2 YFSETQ. The CDR3 reads CASSLGLDGHRDEQYF. In DNA, the CDR3 is TGCGCCAGCAGCTTGGGTTTAGACGGACATCGCGACGAGCAGTACTTC.

The gene calls are TRBV13 and TRBJ2-5; 7 positions match TRBD1. The CDR3 is made up of 14 amino acids. Germline V gene data show CDR1 as PRHDT and CDR2 as FYEKMQ (reference sequence). V shed 5 bases, J shed 8 bases, and the junction held 11 bases outside the gene matches. CDR3 bases: TGTGCCAGCAGCCGCCCGACAGGGAATGGTACCCAGTACTTC. Its translation: CASSRPTGNGTQYF.

J is TRBJ2-7 and V is TRBV4-1; the D gene is possibly TRBD1 (5 bases). Germline V gene lookup returns CDR1 MGHRA and CDR2 YSYEKL. This CDR3 is built from 13 residues. Trimming removed 1 base at V and 3 bases at J, with 7 bases between. The CDR3 region is CASSQAQGYEQYF. Here the CDR3 DNA reads TGCGCCAGCAGCCAAGCTCAGGGCTACGAGCAGTACTTC.

The chain employs TRBV7-8 and TRBJ1-2, with 12 bases lining up with TRBD1. The CDR3 consists of 15 residues. CDR1 SGHVS and CDR2 FQNEAQ come from the germline V gene. V shed 3 bases and J 3 bases; nucleotides not matched to a gene: 2. CDR3 sequence: CASSLGQGADYGYTF. For the CDR3, the DNA is TGTGCCAGCAGCTTGGGACAGGGGGCGGACTATGGCTACACCTTC.

The genes are TRBV2 and TRBJ2-7; D is perhaps TRBD2 (6 bases). From germline, CDR1 is SNHLY and CDR2 FYNNEI. The CDR3 contains 18 residues. The V end was cut by 6 bases, the J end by 4 bases, with 28 bases between. CDR3 nucleotide sequence: TGTGCCAGCAGCGAACCCGATGGGACTTTGGCGGTCTATTACGAGCAGTACTTC. Its protein product is CASSEPDGTLAVYYEQYF.